The 8 T cell receptor beta chains in this list originate from one sample, sequenced in a study of cytomegalovirus exposure and HLA in healthy donors. The primer mix had 60 Vbeta and 13 Jbeta primers. Data came from immunoSEQ multiplex PCR; TCRdb stores just in-frame clones and leaves some out. This sample carries some 130,000 clones, 70% to 75% of them seen once, and the ten largest clones take 5.5% to 8.5%. The source material was PBMCs. Receptor source: a male donor in good health and CMV-seronegative.

This clone was observed a few times. At one end the junction does not follow the germline gene, possibly because of a read error. The chain couples TRBV20-1 to TRBJ2-5, with D possibly being TRBD1 (5 bases). Germline assignment: CDR1 DFQATT and CDR2 SNEGSKA (reference sequence). The length of the CDR3 is 9 residues. CDR3 residues: CSARDQGNF. The CDR3 region has the DNA TGCAGTGCTAGAGATCAGGGAAACTTC.

The chain combines TRBV28 with TRBJ2-5; a weak D match, TRBD1 (6 bases). The DNA end lines up better with TRBJ2-7; the J call may be wrong. Germline assignment: CDR1 MDHEN and CDR2 SYDVKM. The CDR3 totals 13 residues. CDR3 protein: CASTETGNYEQYF. CDR3 DNA sequence: TGTGCCAGCACCGAGACAGGCAACTACGAGCAGTACTTC.

The V call is TRBV18, the J call TRBJ2-1, with TRBD1 matching over 8 bases. Per germline, CDR1 KGHSH and CDR2 LQKENI. This CDR3 contains 16 residues. J gave up 2 bases and V 1 base, and 4 bases lay outside the gene matches. This chain's CDR3 is CASSPLGQGTYNEQFF. The CDR3 DNA reads TGTGCCAGCTCACCACTAGGACAGGGAACCTACAATGAGCAGTTCTTC.

This clone was counted a single time. The rearrangement uses TRBV19 and TRBJ1-5; tentatively, D is TRBD1 (5 bases). Trimming cost V 7 bases and J 0 bases, with 13 bases left between them. This CDR3 has 15 amino acids. CDR1 is LNHDA, CDR2 SQIVND, per germline (reference sequence). The CDR3 protein is CASMDRQTSNQPQHF. CDR3 in DNA: TGTGCCAGTATGGACCGACAGACTAGCAATCAGCCCCAGCATTTT.

The V gene is TRBV4-3, the J gene TRBJ1-1; weak D call: TRBD1 (5 bases). This CDR3 has 13 residues. Germline V gene data show CDR1 as LGHNA and CDR2 as YSLEER. V was pared by 0 bases and J by 3 bases, with 5 bases between. CDR3 coding DNA: TGCGCCAGCAGCCAAGACAGGGACACTGAAGCTTTCTTT. Protein: CASSQDRDTEAFF.

The chain links TRBV21-1 to TRBJ2-6; the DNA was not compared with TRBD1, the D call given in the table. TRBV21-1 is shown as a pseudogene. The CDR3 is 15 amino acids. For the CDR3, the DNA is TGTGCCAGCAGCAAAGTGTTGGCCGGGGCCAACGTCCTGACTTTC. This encodes CASSKVLAGANVLTF.

The chain links TRBV29-1 to TRBJ2-7; tentative D call: TRBD1 (6 bases). In germline, CDR1 is SQVTM, CDR2 ANQGSEA. The CDR3 is 15 residues long. Between the trimmed V and J ends, which lost 0 bases and 7 bases, there was a span of 19 bases. In DNA form, the CDR3 reads TGCAGCGTTGAAGATAGAGGCAGGGGAGTGAGGGAGCAGTACTTC. It encodes CSVEDRGRGVREQYF.

The chain couples TRBV6-6 to TRBJ1-6; D perhaps matches TRBD1 (5 bases). Germline V gene lookup returns CDR1 MNHNY and CDR2 SVGAGI (reference sequence). This CDR3 region has 14 residues. Trimming left V 5 bases short and J 10 bases short, with 15 bases between. CDR3 sequence (DNA): TGTGCCAGCAGTGCATCAGGGCTAGGGTCACCCCTCCACTTT. It specifies CASSASGLGSPLHF.